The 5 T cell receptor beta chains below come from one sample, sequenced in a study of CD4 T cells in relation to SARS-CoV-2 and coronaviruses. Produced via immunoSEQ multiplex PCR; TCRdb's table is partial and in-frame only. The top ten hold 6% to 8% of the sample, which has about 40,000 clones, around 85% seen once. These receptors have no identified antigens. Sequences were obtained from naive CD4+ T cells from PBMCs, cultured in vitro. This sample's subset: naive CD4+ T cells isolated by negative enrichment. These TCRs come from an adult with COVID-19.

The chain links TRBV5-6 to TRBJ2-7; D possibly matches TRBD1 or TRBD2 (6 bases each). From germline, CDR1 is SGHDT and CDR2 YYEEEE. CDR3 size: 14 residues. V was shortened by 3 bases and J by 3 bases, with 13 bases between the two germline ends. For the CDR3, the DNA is TGTGCCAGCAGCTGGGGGGACAACTTCTACGAGCAGTACTTC. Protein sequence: CASSWGDNFYEQYF.

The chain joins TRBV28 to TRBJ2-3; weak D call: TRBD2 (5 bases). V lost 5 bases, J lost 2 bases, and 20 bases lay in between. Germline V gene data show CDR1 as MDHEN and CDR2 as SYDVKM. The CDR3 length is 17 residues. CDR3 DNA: TGTGCCAGCAGTGTCCGGATGGTAACGGGGTTCACAGATACGCAGTATTTT. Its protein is CASSVRMVTGFTDTQYF.

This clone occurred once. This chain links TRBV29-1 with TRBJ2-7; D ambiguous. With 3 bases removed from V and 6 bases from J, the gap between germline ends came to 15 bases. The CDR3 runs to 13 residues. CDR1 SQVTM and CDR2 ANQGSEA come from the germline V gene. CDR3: CSVDGVNGGEQYF. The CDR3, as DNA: TGCAGCGTTGACGGAGTCAACGGCGGCGAGCAGTACTTC.

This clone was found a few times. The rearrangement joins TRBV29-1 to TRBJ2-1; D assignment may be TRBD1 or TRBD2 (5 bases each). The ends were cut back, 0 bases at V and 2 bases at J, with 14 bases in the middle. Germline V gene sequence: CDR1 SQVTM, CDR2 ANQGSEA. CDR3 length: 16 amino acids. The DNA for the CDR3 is TGCAGCGTTGAAGATCCGGGGCGGGCAACCTACAATGAGCAGTTCTTC. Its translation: CSVEDPGRATYNEQFF.

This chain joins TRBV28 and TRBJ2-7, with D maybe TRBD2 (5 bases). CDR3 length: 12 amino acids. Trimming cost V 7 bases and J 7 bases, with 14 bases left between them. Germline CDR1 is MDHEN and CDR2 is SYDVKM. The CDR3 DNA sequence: TGTGCCAGCACAGGCGGGTTTGAGGAGCAGTACTTC. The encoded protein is CASTGGFEEQYF.